Presented here are 19 T cell receptor beta chains from one specimen sequenced in a study of human T cells and chemical hapten exposure (dated by TCRdb to the early 2020s). What this sample's time point label stands for: pre-sensitization, week 0. Per the publication, the treatment or condition label means: therapeutic diphenylcyclopropenone sensitization with weekly scalp DPC. Receptor amplification or capture employed RACE. Sequencing was carried out with a NextSeq 500. TCRdb trimmed the raw reads at Q25, called clones with MiXCR and kept productive beta chains. Rows matching on CDR3 protein sequence are summarized as one entry with the most common DNA and genes. This sample holds 95,000 to 150,000 distinct CDR3 sequences; approximately 12% were observed only once. The top ten constitute roughly 3.1% of the sample. The sequencing here drew on whole blood, taken in connection with sensitization to the hapten diphenylcyclopropenone (DPC). Receptors originate from a woman between 18 and 30 years old with alopecia areata. Some clones in this sample may be carry-over from other donors' samples.

Worth noting for this clonotype: It may be a read error: a sequence one base away is much more abundant. The V gene is TRBV20-1, the J gene TRBJ1-2; D remains unclear. Germline CDR1 DFQATT, CDR2 SNEGSKA (reference sequence). CDR3 length: 14 amino acids. In DNA form, the CDR3 reads TGCAGTGCTAGAGATCGGGGAAAAAACTATGGCTTCACCTTC. This codes for CSARDRGKNYGFTF.

This clonotype was counted between two and nine times. This chain links TRBV27 with TRBJ1-5; weak D call: TRBD1 (6 bases). This CDR3 is 18 amino acids long. The germline V and J ends were trimmed by 0 bases and 4 bases, with 19 bases remaining between them. The V gene's germline CDR1 is MNHEY and CDR2 SMNVEV (reference sequence). The CDR3 region has the DNA TGTGCCAGCAGTTTATCGCCCCCAACAGGGACCTATAATCAGCCCCAGCATTTT. Translation: CASSLSPPTGTYNQPQHF.

This clonotype was counted at least ten times. The V and J genes are TRBV18 and TRBJ2-5; tentative D call: TRBD1 (5 bases). The CDR3 length is 14 residues. CDR1 is KGHSH, CDR2 LQKENI, per germline. V was cut by 3 bases and J by 1 base, with 9 bases left in between. The DNA of the CDR3 is TGTGCCAGCTCACCCCGACAGATCCAAGAGACCCAGTACTTC. It translates to CASSPRQIQETQYF.

The rearrangement links TRBV20-1 to TRBJ2-4; perhaps TRBD2 as D (5 bases). This CDR3 is 15 amino acids long. The germline gives CDR1 DFQATT, CDR2 SNEGSKA (reference sequence). V shed 0 bases and J shed 5 bases, with 14 bases lying between them. Written as DNA, the CDR3 is TGCAGTGCTAGAGATTCTACGGGGTCGCAAAACATTCAGTACTTC. Its protein product is CSARDSTGSQNIQYF.

The chain links TRBV11-3 to TRBJ1-1; D call uncertain. Germline V gene sequence: CDR1 SGHNT, CDR2 YENEEA. The CDR3 loop spans 14 amino acids. V lost 6 bases and J 0 bases, leaving 11 bases between the germline ends. CDR3 DNA: TGTGCCAGCAGTTCCCGAGGCATGAACACTGAAGCTTTCTTT. This gives the protein CASSSRGMNTEAFF. Full variable domain (remainder filled in from reference TRBV11-3 and TRBJ1-1): EAGVVQSPRYKIIEKKQPVAFWCNPISGHNTLYWYLQNLGQGPELLIRYENEEAVDDSQLPKDRFSAERLKGVDSTLKIQPAELGDSAVYLCASSSRGMNTEAFFGQGTRLTVV.

In this sample, this clonotype turned up many times. The rearrangement links TRBV6-5 to TRBJ1-3; D remains unclear. V gave up 5 bases and J gave up 3 bases, with 11 bases separating them. CDR1 and CDR2 (germline): MNHEY, SVGAGI. The CDR3 has 14 residues. CDR3 sequence (DNA): TGTGCCAGCAGTCCGCGGGGTGGTGGAAACACCATATATTTT. Its protein is CASSPRGGGNTIYF.

This clonotype was picked up many times. The chain has TRBV7-2 and TRBJ2-3, with TRBD2 matching over 13 bases. The CDR3 contains 16 residues. The V segment lost 5 bases and the J segment 4 bases; nucleotides outside the gene matches: 6. CDR1 and CDR2 from the germline V gene are SGHTA and FQGNSA. In nucleotides, the CDR3 is TGTGCCAGCAGCCGTACTAGCGGGGGGGCCTCAGATACGCAGTATTTT. It is translated as CASSRTSGGASDTQYF. The variable domain in full, completed from reference TRBV7-2 and TRBJ2-3, reads GAGVSQSPSNKVTEKGKDVELRCDPISGHTALYWYRQSLGQGLEFLIYFQGNSAPDKSGLPSDRFSAERTGGSVSTLTIQRTQQEDSAVYLCASSRTSGGASDTQYFGPGTRLTVL.

In this sample, this clonotype turned up many times. This chain uses TRBV4-3 with TRBJ2-2; TRBD2 might be the D (5 bases). Germline V lookup: CDR1 LGHNA, CDR2 YSLEER. The CDR3 extends over 17 amino acids. The V gene lost 1 base and the J gene lost 2 bases, with 14 bases spanning the gap. CDR3 coding DNA: TGCGCCAGCAGCCAAGGAGAGGGTATTCTAAACACCGGGGAGCTGTTTTTT. Its translation: CASSQGEGILNTGELFF.

In this sample, this clonotype turned up many times. V gene TRBV2 combines with J gene TRBJ1-6; TRBD1 is a possible D gene (5 bases). CDR3 length: 15 residues. V dropped 3 bases and J dropped 7 bases, with 13 bases sitting between them. The germline V gene has CDR1 SNHLY and CDR2 FYNNEI. CDR3 nucleotide sequence: TGTGCCAGCAGTGATTTGCCAGGGAACAATTCACCCCTCCACTTT. It encodes CASSDLPGNNSPLHF.

The chain uses TRBV7-6 and TRBJ2-7; D is possibly TRBD1 (7 bases). The CDR3 covers 15 residues. The V and J ends lost 1 base and 2 bases respectively, with 12 bases between them. Germline V gene lookup returns CDR1 SGHVS and CDR2 FNYEAQ. The CDR3 protein is CASSLVRGDTYEQYF. CDR3 nucleotides: TGTGCCAGCAGCTTAGTCAGGGGGGATACCTACGAGCAGTACTTC.

The chain recombines TRBV19 with TRBJ1-6, with unresolved D. Trimming took 6 bases from V and 9 from J, leaving 15 bases between them. The CDR3 is 14 amino acids. Germline assignment: CDR1 LNHDA and CDR2 SQIVND (reference sequence). CDR3 nucleotide sequence: TGTGCCAGTAGCCTTTACGAATACGGTTCACCCCTCCACTTT. Protein sequence: CASSLYEYGSPLHF.

This chain uses TRBV10-2 with TRBJ1-1; TRBD1 might be the D (6 bases). The CDR3 spans 14 residues. Germline CDR1 and CDR2: WSHSY and SAAADI. Trimming shortened V by 6 bases and J by 1 base, and 12 bases separated the two germline ends. The CDR3: CASRPGQRNTEAFF. The CDR3 DNA sequence: TGCGCCAGCAGACCCGGACAGAGGAACACTGAAGCTTTCTTT.

This clonotype was observed many times. The genes are TRBV3-2 and TRBJ1-3. TRBV3-2 is a documented pseudogene. The CDR3 runs to 18 residues. CDR3 sequence reads: CASSLPCWTVVSGNTIYF. In DNA form, the CDR3 reads TGTGCCAGCAGCCTACCATGCTGGACGGTGGTCTCTGGAAACACCATATATTTT.

This clonotype turned up a few times. For the CDR3, the DNA is TGTGCCAGCAGCTCACGACCGGTGGCAGCTAATGAAAAACTGTTTTTT. Protein sequence: CASSSRPVAANEKLFF. The chain links TRBV5-5 to TRBJ1-4, with D hard to call. The V and J ends lost 3 bases and 3 bases respectively, with 15 bases between them. The CDR3 length is 16 residues. Germline CDR1 and CDR2: SGHKS and YYEKEE (reference sequence).

This clonotype has only a few counts. This chain uses TRBV5-8 with TRBJ1-5; 7 bases line up with TRBD1. V was pared by 3 bases and J by 0 bases, with 12 bases of the junction left unmatched. Germline CDR1 and CDR2: SGHTS and YDEGEE. The CDR3 runs to 18 residues. The CDR3, as DNA: TGTGCCAGCAGCTGGAATCCGGGACAGCTTTATAGCAATCAGCCCCAGCATTTT. It translates to CASSWNPGQLYSNQPQHF. The full variable domain, completed using reference TRBV5-8 and TRBJ1-5, is EAGVTQSPTHLIKTRGQQATLRCSPISGHTSVYWYQQALGLGLQFLLWYDEGEERNRGNFPPRFSGRQFPNYSSELNVNALELEDSALYLCASSWNPGQLYSNQPQHFGDGTRLSIL.

This clonotype was seen many times. This chain uses TRBV6-2 or TRBV6-3 with TRBJ2-5; 8 nucleotides agree with TRBD1. CDR1 and CDR2 (germline): MNHEY, SVGEGT. The junction had 5 bases not matched to a gene; V was cut back by 0 bases and J by 5 bases. This CDR3 is built from 15 residues. The CDR3: CASSYSARGLETQYF. The CDR3, as DNA: TGTGCCAGCAGTTACTCGGCCAGGGGGCTTGAGACCCAGTACTTC.

The sample holds many counts of this clonotype. The chain has TRBV7-9 and TRBJ2-2; D tentatively fits TRBD1 or TRBD2 (5 bases each). The germline V and J ends were trimmed by 6 bases and 0 bases, with 14 bases remaining between them. Germline CDR1 SEHNR, CDR2 FQNEAQ (reference sequence). The CDR3 has 16 amino acids. The CDR3 is CASRSPGTTNTGELFF. In DNA form, the CDR3 reads TGTGCCAGCAGATCGCCCGGGACGACGAACACCGGGGAGCTGTTTTTT.

The V and J genes are TRBV11-2 and TRBJ2-4; the D gene is possibly TRBD1 (6 bases). The germline V gene has CDR1 SGHAT and CDR2 FQNNGV. Between the trimmed V and J ends, which lost 5 bases and 5 bases, there was a span of 16 bases. CDR3 length: 15 residues. The CDR3 loop reads CASSQSWGLENIQYF. CDR3 DNA sequence: TGTGCCAGCAGCCAATCATGGGGGCTCGAAAACATTCAGTACTTC.

This chain joins TRBV5-1 and TRBJ2-5; 10 bases match TRBD1. J lost 4 bases, V lost 1 base, and 7 bases had no gene match. Germline V gene sequence: CDR1 SGHRS, CDR2 YFSETQ. The CDR3 sequence is 16 residues long. CDR3 coding DNA: TGCGCCAGCAGCTTGCTAGGGACAGGGGTAGGAGAGACCCAGTACTTC. Its protein is CASSLLGTGVGETQYF.